These 15 T cell receptor beta chains were all obtained from the same sample, sequenced in a study. TCRdb reprocessed the RT-PCR reads with MiXCR, giving one entry per CDR3 protein. Of fewer than 800,000 distinct CDR3 sequences in the sample, 14% are singletons; the top ten hold about 3.9%. The sequenced material came from memory CD4+ T cells from blood. The source of these receptors is a female donor in good health, serving as a healthy control.

This clonotype was recorded a few times. The rearrangement links TRBV9 to TRBJ2-5; 11 bases fit TRBD2. This CDR3 is built from 15 residues. CDR1 is SGDLS and CDR2 is YYNGEE in the germline V gene. V lost 0 bases to trimming and J lost 4 bases; unmatched junction nucleotides: 2. The CDR3 DNA is TGTGCCAGCAGCGTAGGTCTAGCGGGAGGAGAGACCCAGTACTTC. Translating gives CASSVGLAGGETQYF.

A few counts support this clonotype. The V and J genes are TRBV10-3 and TRBJ2-3; D remains unclear. Trimming took 7 bases from V and 8 from J, leaving 16 bases between them. Germline CDR1 and CDR2: ENHRY and SYGVKD. The CDR3 runs 13 residues. The CDR3 nucleotides read TGTGCCATCACTGCCACTGTGGAGTCTACGCAGTATTTT. It codes for CAITATVESTQYF.

The CDR3 region is CSAGGQSSYEQYF. The CDR3 DNA reads as TGCAGTGCTGGGGGACAGTCCTCCTACGAGCAGTACTTC. J is TRBJ2-7 and V is TRBV20-1; 7 bases agree with TRBD1. V shed 5 bases, J shed 0 bases, and the junction held 4 bases outside the gene matches. Germline assignment: CDR1 DFQATT and CDR2 SNEGSKA (reference sequence). CDR3 length: 13 amino acids.

The V gene is TRBV20-1, the J gene TRBJ2-1; 8 positions agree with TRBD2. V lost 6 bases, J lost 2 bases, and 3 bases stayed unmatched. This CDR3 is 13 amino acids long. The V gene's germline CDR1 is DFQATT and CDR2 SNEGSKA (reference sequence). CDR3 residues: CSAERETYNEQFF. The CDR3, as DNA: TGCAGTGCGGAGCGGGAGACCTACAATGAGCAGTTCTTC.

The rearrangement joins TRBV20-1 to TRBJ2-5, with 10 bases that match TRBD2. This CDR3 region has 14 residues. Germline-derived CDR1 and CDR2 are DFQATT and SNEGSKA (reference sequence). Trimming at V came to 3 bases and at J to 5 bases, leaving 6 bases not matched to a gene. CDR3 loop: CSASVLAGAETQYF. Here the CDR3 DNA reads TGCAGTGCTAGTGTCCTAGCGGGAGCTGAGACCCAGTACTTC.

There are a few counts of this clonotype. The V gene is TRBV5-4, the J gene TRBJ2-7; D is possibly TRBD1 (5 bases). The germline V and J ends were trimmed by 0 bases and 3 bases, with 13 bases remaining between them. CDR1 is SGHNT, CDR2 YYREEE, per germline (reference sequence). The CDR3 is made up of 15 amino acids. The CDR3: CASSLAGNLNYEQYF. Written as DNA, the CDR3 is TGTGCCAGCAGCTTGGCAGGGAACCTTAACTACGAGCAGTACTTC.

This clonotype has a handful of counts. One end of the junction fails to match germline, which may point to a read error. The chain combines TRBV2 with TRBJ2-1, with TRBD2 matching 16 bases. Germline-derived CDR1 and CDR2 are SNHLY and FYNNEI. The CDR3 spans 13 residues. This CDR3 reads CASTGTSGGVAVF. In DNA, the CDR3 is TGTGCCAGCACCGGGACTAGCGGGGGGGTTGCGGTCTTC. Complete variable domain (other parts from reference TRBV2 and TRBJ2-1): EPEVTQTPSHQVTQMGQEVILRCVPISNHLYFYWYRQILGQKVEFLVSFYNNEISEKSEIFDDQFSVERPDGSNFTLKIRSTKLEDSAMYFCASTGTSGGVAVFGPGTRLTVL.

In this sample, this clonotype turned up a few times. The junction differs from germline at one of its ends, possibly a read error. This chain joins TRBV19 and TRBJ2-4, with 10 bases matching TRBD1. This CDR3 comprises 13 residues. CDR1 is LNHDA and CDR2 is SQIVND in the germline V gene (reference sequence). CDR3 nucleotides: TGTGCCAGTGGGGGATGGGACAGGGGTCCGAGTGACTTC. Translating gives CASGGWDRGPSDF.

The sample holds a few counts of this clonotype. The V and J genes are TRBV6-2 or TRBV6-3 and TRBJ1-5; D is uncertain. Per germline, CDR1 MNHEY and CDR2 SVGEGT. This CDR3 contains 15 residues. The V and J ends lost 2 bases and 2 bases respectively, with 10 bases between them. CDR3: CASSYGGAGNQPQHF. CDR3 bases: TGTGCCAGCAGTTACGGCGGCGCGGGCAATCAGCCCCAGCATTTT.

This clonotype was found many times. The genes are TRBV7-9 and TRBJ2-4, with 11 bases identical to TRBD1. Trimming removed 1 base from V and 2 bases from J; junction bases left unmatched: 4. CDR3 size: 17 residues. Germline-derived CDR1 and CDR2 are SEHNR and FQNEAQ (reference sequence). CDR3 protein: CASSLGVDRGPKNIQYF. CDR3 sequence (DNA): TGTGCCAGCAGCTTAGGTGTGGACAGGGGGCCCAAAAACATTCAGTACTTC.

This clonotype appeared once. The V and J genes are TRBV20-1 and TRBJ2-1; the match to TRBD2 covers 8 bases. V lost 3 bases and J lost 8; bases outside the gene matches: 6. Germline V CDR1 and CDR2: DFQATT, SNEGSKA (reference sequence). This CDR3 region has 13 residues. The CDR3 DNA follows: TGCAGTGCTAGTTACGGGAGGGCAGATGAGCAGTTCTTC. It specifies CSASYGRADEQFF.

This clonotype was detected a few times. The chain has TRBV5-8 and TRBJ2-5, with 10 bases aligning to TRBD1. With 1 base clipped from V and 4 bases from J, the junction kept 7 bases outside the gene matches. CDR3 size: 16 residues. Germline-derived CDR1 and CDR2 are SGHTS and YDEGEE. The CDR3, as DNA: TGTGCCAGCAGCTTGCGGACAGGGGGATTAGGAGAGACCCAGTACTTC. Translated, it gives CASSLRTGGLGETQYF.

This clonotype was counted ten times or more. In DNA form, the CDR3 reads TGCAGTGCTCCCCAGGGGAGCGCGAGCTCCTACAATGAGCAGTTCTTC. This translates into CSAPQGSASSYNEQFF. The chain recombines TRBV20-1 with TRBJ2-1; D might be TRBD1 (6 bases). This CDR3 is built from 16 residues. Per germline, CDR1 DFQATT and CDR2 SNEGSKA (reference sequence). V was cut by 5 bases and J by 0 bases, with 17 bases left in between.

There are many counts of this clonotype. CDR3 protein: CASSLLSGGSANTGELFF. Written as DNA, the CDR3 is TGTGCCAGCAGCTTATTATCGGGCGGGAGCGCGAACACCGGGGAGCTGTTTTTT. V usage is TRBV7-3 and J usage is TRBJ2-2; 7 bases match TRBD2. This CDR3 is built from 18 residues. Germline CDR1 and CDR2: SGHTA and FQGTGA. V shed 2 bases, J shed 0 bases, and the junction held 9 bases outside the gene matches.

V is TRBV5-1 and J is TRBJ1-1, with TRBD1 matching 9 bases. V shed 5 bases, J shed 7 bases, and the junction held 12 bases outside the gene matches. Germline V gene sequence: CDR1 SGHRS, CDR2 YFSETQ. This CDR3 comprises 15 residues. This CDR3 reads CASRPGQGTHREAFF. The CDR3 DNA follows: TGCGCCAGCAGACCGGGACAGGGCACGCACCGTGAAGCTTTCTTT.